This TCR beta chain stems from a study of CD4 and CD8 cells across lung adenocarcinoma regions. Each CDR3 protein gets one entry after TCRdb re-called the PCR reads with MiXCR. The sample lists around 25,000 distinct CDR3 sequences, roughly half seen once, with around 50% in the top ten. The CDR3 is 15 amino acids. The ends were cut back, 6 bases at V and 4 bases at J, with 19 bases in the middle. Donors had localized lung adenocarcinoma, a non-small cell lung cancer. The rearrangement links TRBV12-3 or TRBV12-4 to TRBJ2-7, with D tentatively TRBD2 (6 bases). The clonotype comes from a male donor with lung adenocarcinoma. The CD4 and CD8 labels of this study may be unreliable. Sequenced: CD8+ T cells from the center of a lung tumor. In DNA, the CDR3 is TGTGCCAGCAGGGGATGGGACGGGGGAGGATACGAGCAGTACTTC. Its protein is CASRGWDGGGYEQYF.